This is a list of T cell receptor beta chains from one sample in a study of cytomegalovirus exposure and HLA in healthy donors. The table came from immunoSEQ multiplex PCR; TCRdb's copy has only in-frame clones and leaves some out. Among roughly 150,000 clones listed, around 79% were seen once. The sequencing input was PBMCs. All receptors come from a woman aged 30 to 39 in good health and CMV-seronegative. CDR3s include the opening cysteine and the closing phenylalanine or tryptophan. The D gene is left open where the match is weak. A clone size is listed for some rows: how often the clone was seen (once, few, many), or a class if it is expanded.

abundance: .
j_gene: TRBJ2-7
d_gene: TRBD1
v_gene: TRBV28
CDR3aa: CASSKTGGVSSYEQYF
CDR3nt: TGTGCCAGCAGTAAAACAGGGGGTGTTAGCTCCTACGAGCAGTACTTC

abundance: once
j_gene: TRBJ2-3
d_gene: .
v_gene: TRBV27
CDR3aa: CASSNRDHTDTQYF
CDR3nt: TGTGCCAGCAGCAACAGGGACCACACAGATACGCAGTATTTT

abundance: few
j_gene: TRBJ2-1
d_gene: .
v_gene: TRBV19
CDR3aa: CASSIRGQQFF
CDR3nt: TGTGCCAGTAGTATTCGGGGTCAGCAGTTCTTC

abundance: .
j_gene: TRBJ2-2
d_gene: .
v_gene: TRBV6-1
CDR3aa: CASSEASGGHYTGELFF
CDR3nt: TGTGCCAGCAGTGAAGCATCGGGGGGACATTACACCGGGGAGCTGTTTTTT

abundance: few
j_gene: TRBJ1-2
d_gene: .
v_gene: TRBV5-1
CDR3aa: CASSLGQSNYGYTF
CDR3nt: TGCGCCAGCAGCTTGGGACAGTCAAACTATGGCTACACCTTC

abundance: .
j_gene: TRBJ1-3
d_gene: .
v_gene: TRBV11-2
CDR3aa: CASSLEAGLGLRRNTIYF
CDR3nt: TGTGCCAGCAGCTTAGAAGCGGGGCTGGGGTTACGGAGAAACACCATATATTTT

abundance: .
j_gene: TRBJ2-7
d_gene: TRBD1
v_gene: TRBV6-1
CDR3aa: CASSEDFTGGREQYF
CDR3nt: TGTGCCAGCAGTGAAGACTTCACAGGGGGCCGCGAGCAGTACTTC

abundance: .
j_gene: TRBJ2-1
d_gene: .
v_gene: TRBV14
CDR3aa: CASSPEGGARDEQFF
CDR3nt: TGTGCCAGCAGCCCCGAGGGGGGGGCGAGGGATGAGCAGTTCTTC

abundance: .
j_gene: TRBJ2-1
d_gene: .
v_gene: TRBV7-8
CDR3aa: CASSFLSSYNEQFF
CDR3nt: TGTGCCAGCAGCTTCCTTAGCTCCTACAATGAGCAGTTCTTC

abundance: .
j_gene: TRBJ1-1
d_gene: TRBD1
v_gene: TRBV9
CDR3aa: CASSAPGTGVNTEAFF
CDR3nt: TGTGCCAGCAGCGCCCCCGGGACAGGAGTGAACACTGAAGCTTTCTTT

abundance: once
j_gene: TRBJ2-7
d_gene: .
v_gene: TRBV27
CDR3aa: CASSLGHPYEQYF
CDR3nt: TGTGCCAGCAGTTTAGGACATCCCTACGAGCAGTACTTC

abundance: once
j_gene: TRBJ1-2
d_gene: TRBD1
v_gene: TRBV5-4
CDR3aa: CASSVPDRDYGYTF
CDR3nt: TGTGCCAGCAGCGTACCCGACAGGGACTATGGCTACACCTTC

abundance: .
j_gene: TRBJ2-7
d_gene: .
v_gene: TRBV5-1
CDR3aa: CASSPGQGSYEQYF
CDR3nt: TGCGCCAGCAGCCCTGGGCAGGGTTCCTACGAGCAGTACTTC

abundance: .
j_gene: TRBJ1-2
d_gene: TRBD1
v_gene: TRBV19
CDR3aa: CASSTLDRTGSGYGYTF
CDR3nt: TGTGCCAGTAGTACCTTGGACAGGACGGGCAGCGGGTATGGCTACACCTTC

abundance: .
j_gene: TRBJ1-1
d_gene: TRBD1
v_gene: TRBV5-4
CDR3aa: CASSLVGQGAEAFF
CDR3nt: TGTGCCAGCAGCTTGGTGGGACAGGGAGCTGAAGCTTTCTTT

abundance: .
j_gene: TRBJ2-7
d_gene: .
v_gene: TRBV6-5
CDR3aa: CASSYSFQLSYEQYF
CDR3nt: TGTGCCAGCAGTTACTCTTTCCAGTTATCCTACGAGCAGTACTTC

abundance: .
j_gene: TRBJ2-1
d_gene: .
v_gene: TRBV27
CDR3aa: CASSPTPPGWYNEQFF
CDR3nt: TGTGCCAGCAGTCCCACCCCCCCAGGCTGGTACAATGAGCAGTTCTTC

abundance: .
j_gene: TRBJ1-1
d_gene: .
v_gene: TRBV7-3
CDR3aa: CASSLSPRTEAFF
CDR3nt: TGTGCCAGCAGCTTAAGTCCGAGGACTGAAGCTTTCTTT

abundance: few
j_gene: TRBJ1-5
d_gene: TRBD1
v_gene: TRBV12-5
CDR3aa: CASGLGDRGRNQPQHF
CDR3nt: TGTGCTAGTGGTTTGGGGGACAGGGGTCGGAATCAGCCCCAGCATTTT

abundance: few
j_gene: TRBJ1-2
d_gene: TRBD1
v_gene: TRBV19
CDR3aa: CASSDRTLGQGLGYTF
CDR3nt: TGTGCCAGTAGTGATCGAACCCTGGGACAGGGGTTAGGCTACACCTTC

abundance: .
j_gene: TRBJ2-5
d_gene: TRBD2
v_gene: TRBV5-5
CDR3aa: CASSRREAGGQETQYF
CDR3nt: TGTGCCAGCAGCCGCCGGGAAGCGGGGGGCCAAGAGACCCAGTACTTC

abundance: .
j_gene: TRBJ1-4
d_gene: .
v_gene: TRBV13
CDR3aa: CASSSARGTNEKLFF
CDR3nt: TGTGCCAGCAGCTCAGCAAGGGGCACTAATGAAAAACTGTTTTTT

abundance: .
j_gene: TRBJ2-7
d_gene: TRBD1
v_gene: TRBV28
CDR3aa: CASRKQGATNEQYF
CDR3nt: TGTGCCAGCAGAAAACAGGGGGCAACGAACGAGCAGTACTTC

abundance: .
j_gene: TRBJ2-5
d_gene: .
v_gene: TRBV27
CDR3aa: CASSFSSPRETQYF
CDR3nt: TGTGCCAGCAGTTTTTCTAGTCCACGTGAGACCCAGTACTTC

abundance: .
j_gene: TRBJ1-5
d_gene: TRBD1
v_gene: TRBV6-4
CDR3aa: CASSNQQGARNQPQHF
CDR3nt: TGTGCCAGCAGTAATCAACAGGGGGCGCGCAATCAGCCCCAGCATTTT

abundance: .
j_gene: TRBJ1-2
d_gene: .
v_gene: TRBV21-1
CDR3aa: CASSNQGEPNYGYTF
CDR3nt: TGTGCCAGCAGCAACCAGGGGGAACCTAACTATGGCTACACCTTC

abundance: .
j_gene: TRBJ2-5
d_gene: .
v_gene: TRBV2
CDR3aa: CASTEGLADSETQYF
CDR3nt: TGTGCCAGCACCGAGGGGCTAGCGGACAGCGAGACCCAGTACTTC

abundance: many
j_gene: TRBJ2-1
d_gene: .
v_gene: TRBV7-7
CDR3aa: CASSSSPQGEQFF
CDR3nt: TGTGCTAGCAGCTCGTCCCCCCAGGGTGAGCAGTTCTTC

abundance: once
j_gene: TRBJ1-4
d_gene: TRBD1
v_gene: TRBV13
CDR3aa: CASSLGDRGSEKLFF
CDR3nt: TGTGCCAGCAGCCTCGGGGACAGGGGCAGTGAAAAACTGTTTTTT

abundance: .
j_gene: TRBJ1-6
d_gene: .
v_gene: TRBV6-6
CDR3aa: CASSYSLVNSPLHF
CDR3nt: TGTGCCAGCAGTTACTCGTTAGTTAATTCACCCCTCCACTTT

abundance: .
j_gene: TRBJ2-2
d_gene: .
v_gene: TRBV19
CDR3aa: CASSSGVVTGELFF
CDR3nt: TGTGCCAGTAGTAGCGGGGTTGTCACCGGGGAGCTGTTTTTT

abundance: .
j_gene: TRBJ1-1
d_gene: TRBD1
v_gene: TRBV10-3
CDR3aa: CAISEPGQGAGTEAFF
CDR3nt: TGTGCCATCAGTGAGCCGGGACAGGGGGCGGGGACTGAAGCTTTCTTT

abundance: .
j_gene: TRBJ1-1
d_gene: .
v_gene: TRBV20-1
CDR3aa: CSARTPNEAFF
CDR3nt: TGCAGTGCTAGAACTCCGAATGAAGCTTTCTTT